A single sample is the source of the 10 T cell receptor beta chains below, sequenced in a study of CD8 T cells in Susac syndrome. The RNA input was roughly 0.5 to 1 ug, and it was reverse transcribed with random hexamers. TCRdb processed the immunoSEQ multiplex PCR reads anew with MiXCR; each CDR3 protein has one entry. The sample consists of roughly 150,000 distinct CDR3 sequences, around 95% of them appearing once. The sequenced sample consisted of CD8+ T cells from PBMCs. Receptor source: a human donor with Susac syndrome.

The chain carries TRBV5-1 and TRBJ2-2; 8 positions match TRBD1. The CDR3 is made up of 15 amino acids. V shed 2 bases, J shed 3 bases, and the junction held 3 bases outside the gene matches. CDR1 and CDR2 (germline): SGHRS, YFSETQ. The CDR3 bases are TGCGCCAGCAGCTTAGGGACAGGAGACACCGGGGAGCTGTTTTTT. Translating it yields CASSLGTGDTGELFF.

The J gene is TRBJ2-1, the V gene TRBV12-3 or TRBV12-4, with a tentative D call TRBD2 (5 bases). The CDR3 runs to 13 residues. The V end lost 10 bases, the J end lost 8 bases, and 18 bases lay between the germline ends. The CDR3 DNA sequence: TGTGCCACCGGTCCGAGGGAGCATGATGAGCAGTTCTTC. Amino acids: CATGPREHDEQFF.

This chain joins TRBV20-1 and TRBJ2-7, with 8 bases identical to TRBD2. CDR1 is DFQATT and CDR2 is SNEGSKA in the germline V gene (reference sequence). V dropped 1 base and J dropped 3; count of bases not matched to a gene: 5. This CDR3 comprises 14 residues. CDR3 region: CSARVTSGGYEQYF. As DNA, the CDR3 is TGCAGTGCTAGAGTAACTAGCGGAGGCTACGAGCAGTACTTC.

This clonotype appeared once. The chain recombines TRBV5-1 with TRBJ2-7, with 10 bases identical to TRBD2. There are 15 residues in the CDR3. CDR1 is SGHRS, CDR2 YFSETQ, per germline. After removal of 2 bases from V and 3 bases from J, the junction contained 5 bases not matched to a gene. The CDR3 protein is CASSFGTSADYEQYF. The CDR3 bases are TGCGCCAGCAGCTTCGGGACTAGCGCTGACTACGAGCAGTACTTC.

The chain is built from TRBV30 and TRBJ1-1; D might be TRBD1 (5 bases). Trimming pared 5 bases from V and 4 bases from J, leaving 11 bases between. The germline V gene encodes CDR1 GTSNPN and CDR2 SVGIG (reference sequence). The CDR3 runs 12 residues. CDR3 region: CAWGASSTEAFF. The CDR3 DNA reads TGTGCCTGGGGGGCCTCGAGCACTGAAGCTTTCTTT. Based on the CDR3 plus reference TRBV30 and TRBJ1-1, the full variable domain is SQTIHQWPATLVQPVGSPLSLECTVEGTSNPNLYWYRQAAGRGLQLLFYSVGIGQISSEVPQNLSASRPQDRQFILSSKKLLLSDSGFYLCAWGASSTEAFFGQGTRLTVV.

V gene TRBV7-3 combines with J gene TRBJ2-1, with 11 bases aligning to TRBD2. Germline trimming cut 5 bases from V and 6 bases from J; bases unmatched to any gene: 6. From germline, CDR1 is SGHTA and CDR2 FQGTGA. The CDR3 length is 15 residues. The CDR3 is CASSQGLAETNEQFF. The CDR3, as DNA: TGTGCCAGCAGCCAGGGACTAGCGGAGACCAATGAGCAGTTCTTC.

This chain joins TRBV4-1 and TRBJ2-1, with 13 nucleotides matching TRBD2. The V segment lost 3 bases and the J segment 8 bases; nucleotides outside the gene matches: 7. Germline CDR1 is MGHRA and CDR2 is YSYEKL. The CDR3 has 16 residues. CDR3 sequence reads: CASSHRTSGSVYEQFF. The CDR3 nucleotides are TGCGCCAGCAGCCACCGGACTAGCGGGAGTGTGTATGAGCAGTTCTTC.

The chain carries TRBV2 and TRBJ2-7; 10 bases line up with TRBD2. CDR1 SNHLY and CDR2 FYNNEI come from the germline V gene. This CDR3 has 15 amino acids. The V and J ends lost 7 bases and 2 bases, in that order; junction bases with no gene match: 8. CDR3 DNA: TGTGCCAGCATCGGACTAGCGGACGCTACCTACGAGCAGTACTTC. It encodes CASIGLADATYEQYF.

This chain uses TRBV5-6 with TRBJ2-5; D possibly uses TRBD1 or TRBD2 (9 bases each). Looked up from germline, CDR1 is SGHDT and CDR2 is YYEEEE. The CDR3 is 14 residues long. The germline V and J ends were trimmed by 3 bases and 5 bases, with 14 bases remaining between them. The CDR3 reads CASSSSGTGETQYF. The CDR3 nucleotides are TGTGCCAGCAGCTCTAGCGGGACAGGGGAGACCCAGTACTTC.

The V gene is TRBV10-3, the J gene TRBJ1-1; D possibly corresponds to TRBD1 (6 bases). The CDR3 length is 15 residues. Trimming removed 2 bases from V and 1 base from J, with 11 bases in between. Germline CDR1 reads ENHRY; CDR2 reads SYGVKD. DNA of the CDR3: TGTGCCATCAGTGAGGGGGACACTGCGAACACTGAAGCTTTCTTT. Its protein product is CAISEGDTANTEAFF.